This TCR beta chain emerged from a study of shared clonotypes between healthy human individuals. Overall study: A donor's plate count was three for CD4 naive and three for CD4 memory; CD8 naive had two and CD8 memory one.

V was pared by 4 bases and J by 5 bases, with 13 bases of the junction left unmatched. Germline V gives CDR1 ENHRY, CDR2 SYGVKD. The CDR3 loop spans 16 amino acids. Here immunoSEQ multiplex PCR was the method, and the copy in TCRdb shows in-frame clones only, minus some. The profile covers about 1 million clones, with around 78% appearing a single time and 0.52% taken by the ten largest. As concerns this clone: Its antigen is not identified.

Adults of Caucasian background living in Nashville, Tennessee made up all donors. Regarding the study as a whole: Estimated clonotype richness was generally higher in naive than memory subsets. Some clonotypes were shared by all four sorted-subset donors, while others were not shared. The non-shared ones had lower generation probabilities than the shared ones.

The gene calls are TRBV10-3 and TRBJ2-5; the match to TRBD2 covers 7 bases. The TCR comes from a man between 18 and 29 years old in good health. Some clones in this sample may be carry-over from other donors' samples. The sequencing sample was made of memory CD4+ T cells from PBMCs. Subset defined: CD45RA-negative fraction. The CDR3 spells CAISGGQGGLLETQYF. Written as DNA, the CDR3 is TGTGCCATCAGTGGTGGCCAGGGAGGGTTACTGGAGACCCAGTACTTC.